This is a list of T cell receptor beta chains from one sample in a study of blood T cell repertoires in COVID-19. Using immunoSEQ multiplex PCR, the repertoire was profiled, and TCRdb retains in-frame clones only, with some absent. The data show approximately 100,000 clones, about 80% seen once. Sequenced material: peripheral blood. The source is a man between 70 and 80 years old with acute or convalescent COVID-19. Both conserved end residues are part of each CDR3. The D gene is left open where the match is weak. For some rows the clone size is stated as once, few or many, or as a class when expanded; others skip it.

d_call	v_call	cdr3_length	j_call	clone_size	cdr3_nt	cdr3_aa
.	TRBV7-9	17	TRBJ2-7	once	TGTGCCAGCAGCCTTAGACGAGCAGGGTATGGAGGGGACGAGCAGTACTTC	CASSLRRAGYGGDEQYF
.	TRBV28	15	TRBJ1-4	.	TGTGCCAGCAGTTCTGGGGCTACAACTAATGAAAAACTGTTTTTT	CASSSGATTNEKLFF
.	TRBV7-2	16	TRBJ2-5	.	TGTGCCAGCAGCTTAGCGGTGGGAGGTCCTCAAGAGACCCAGTACTTC	CASSLAVGGPQETQYF
.	TRBV12-3/TRBV12-4	12	TRBJ1-4	.	TGTGCCAGCAGTTCAGGAAATGAAAAACTGTTTTTT	CASSSGNEKLFF
TRBD1	TRBV10-3	15	TRBJ2-3	.	TGTGCCATCAGCGCGGGACAGGTTAGCACAGATACGCAGTATTTT	CAISAGQVSTDTQYF
.	TRBV3-1/TRBV3-2	11	TRBJ2-7	.	TGTGCCAGCGAGGGGGACTACGAGCAGTACTTC	CASEGDYEQYF
TRBD1	TRBV4-3	14	TRBJ2-1	.	TGCGCCAGCAGCCACAACAGGGGACCGAATGAGCAGTTCTTC	CASSHNRGPNEQFF
.	TRBV27	18	TRBJ1-5	.	TGTGCCAGCAGCGCCTCCAGGAGCAGGGCGCTACAAAATCAGCCCCAGCATTTT	CASSASRSRALQNQPQHF
TRBD1	TRBV28	13	TRBJ1-3	.	TGTGCCAGTACGACAGGGGCTGGAAACACCATATATTTT	CASTTGAGNTIYF
.	TRBV7-2	15	TRBJ2-3	.	TGTGCCAGCAGCCAAAGTGGGTTACCGGGGGTTTCGCAGTATTTT	CASSQSGLPGVSQYF
.	TRBV27	14	TRBJ1-6	.	TGTGCCAGCAGTCTCACCGGGTCTCCTTCACCCCTCCACTTT	CASSLTGSPSPLHF
.	TRBV19	12	TRBJ2-1	.	TGTGCCAGTGGGAGCCGCTGGGATGAGCAGTTCTTC	CASGSRWDEQFF
.	TRBV7-2	13	TRBJ2-7	.	TGTGCCAGCGCGTGGCGGGGCCCCTACGAGCAGTACTTC	CASAWRGPYEQYF
TRBD1	TRBV3-1/TRBV3-2	14	TRBJ1-3	few	TGTGCCAGCCCGGGACAGGGGGCTGGAAACACCATATATTTT	CASPGQGAGNTIYF
TRBD2	TRBV5-4	16	TRBJ2-7	few	TGTGCCAGCAGCATCCCACTAGCGGGAGGGCCAGGGGAGCAGTACTTC	CASSIPLAGGPGEQYF
TRBD2	TRBV19	11	TRBJ2-7	.	TGTGCCAGTAGTTTCGGACTAGCGGTGTCGTTC	CASSFGLAVSF
.	TRBV14	14	TRBJ2-1	.	TGTGCCAGCAGCTACAGGAGCTCCTACAATGAGCAGTTCTTC	CASSYRSSYNEQFF
TRBD2	TRBV3-1/TRBV3-2	16	TRBJ2-7	.	TGTGCCAGCAGCCGTAAACCCGGGACTAGCCCCTACGAGCAGTACTTC	CASSRKPGTSPYEQYF
TRBD2	TRBV7-2	18	TRBJ2-5	.	TGTGCCAGCAGCTTAGCACCTCCTACTAGCGGGAGGAGGGAGACCCAGTACTTC	CASSLAPPTSGRRETQYF
.	TRBV27	15	TRBJ2-1	.	TGTGCCAGCACCCTTTATTGGGACAGCGGGAATGAGCAGTTCTTC	CASTLYWDSGNEQFF
.	TRBV4-3	15	TRBJ2-3	once	TGCGCCAGCAGCCAAGGTCCGAGCGGCACAGATACGCAGTATTTT	CASSQGPSGTDTQYF
TRBD2	TRBV28	14	TRBJ2-5	.	TGTGCCAGCTTACTAGCGGGAGAGGGAGAGACCCAGTACTTC	CASLLAGEGETQYF
.	TRBV3-1/TRBV3-2	16	TRBJ1-1	.	TGTGCCAGCAGCCAAGATCGAGGGATCAGGAACACTGAAGCTTTCTTT	CASSQDRGIRNTEAFF
TRBD1	TRBV28	14	TRBJ1-3	few	TGTGCCAGCAGCACGACAGGGGACGGAAACACCATATATTTT	CASSTTGDGNTIYF
TRBD2	TRBV2	15	TRBJ2-1	once	TGTGCCAGCCGAATGACTAGCGGGAGTCCGAATGAGCAGTTCTTC	CASRMTSGSPNEQFF
TRBD1	TRBV7-2	14	TRBJ1-2	.	TGTGCCAGCAGCTGGGGGCAGGGGGACTATGGCTACACCTTC	CASSWGQGDYGYTF
.	TRBV5-1	15	TRBJ2-7	.	TGCGCCAGCAGCTTGACTCGGGACAAGCGTTACGAGCAGTACTTC	CASSLTRDKRYEQYF
.	TRBV6-5	13	TRBJ1-1	few	TGTGCCAGCAGGGGGAGCTTGGGCACTGAAGCTTTCTTT	CASRGSLGTEAFF
.	TRBV28	14	TRBJ2-3	.	TGTGCCAGCAGGTCACAGGGTGGGGCAGATACGCAGTATTTT	CASRSQGGADTQYF
.	TRBV12-2	17	TRBJ1-1	.	TGTGCAAGTCGCTTAGCCGCGACAGGGCGAATGAACACTGAAGCTTTCTTT	CASRLAATGRMNTEAFF
TRBD1	TRBV19	14	TRBJ2-1	.	TGTGCCAGTAGTCCACAGGGGTCGAACAATGAGCAGTTCTTC	CASSPQGSNNEQFF
.	TRBV27	15	TRBJ2-2	.	TGTGCCAGCAGTTTGGAAGGAGTAAGGACCGGGGAGCTGTTTTTT	CASSLEGVRTGELFF
TRBD2	TRBV9	16	TRBJ2-5	once	TGTGCCACCAAACGTACTAGCGGGAGGGGCCAAGAGACCCAGTACTTC	CATKRTSGRGQETQYF
.	TRBV4-1	16	TRBJ2-3	.	TGCGCCAGCAGCCCCCGGACTTATTCTAGCACAGATACGCAGTATTTT	CASSPRTYSSTDTQYF
TRBD1	TRBV6-5	15	TRBJ1-1	.	TGTGCCAGCAGGGGACAGGGGGCGGGAGGCACTGAAGCTTTCTTT	CASRGQGAGGTEAFF
TRBD2	TRBV19	14	TRBJ2-2	.	TGTGCCAGTAGTATGACTAGCTTGACCGGGGAGCTGTTTTTT	CASSMTSLTGELFF
.	TRBV25-1	11	TRBJ1-5	few	TGTGCCAGCAGTGATAACGGGCCCCAGCATTTT	CASSDNGPQHF
TRBD1	TRBV27	16	TRBJ1-4	.	TGTGCCAGCAGTTTAGGGGACAGGGCGGAGGCCGAAAAACTGTTTTTT	CASSLGDRAEAEKLFF
.	TRBV4-3	15	TRBJ2-2	.	TGCGCCAGCAGCCAAGATCGGTGGGCTACCGGGGAGCTGTTTTTT	CASSQDRWATGELFF
TRBD2	TRBV5-1	17	TRBJ2-7	.	TGCGCCAGCAGCGAGGGGTGGCTAGCGGCAAGCTCCTACGAGCAGTACTTC	CASSEGWLAASSYEQYF
.	TRBV5-1	15	TRBJ1-4	.	TGCGCCAGCAGCTTACAGGGCGGCCCTGATGAAAAACTGTTTTTT	CASSLQGGPDEKLFF
TRBD2	TRBV5-1	16	TRBJ2-7	few	TGCGCCAGCAGCTTCAATGGACTAGCGGGAGGCTACGAGCAGTACTTC	CASSFNGLAGGYEQYF
.	TRBV25-1	14	TRBJ1-2	.	TGTGCCAGCAGTGCCCTACAGATACCCTATGGCTACACCTTC	CASSALQIPYGYTF
.	TRBV4-3	14	TRBJ1-4	few	TGCGCCAGCAGCCAAGCGACGGGAAATGAAAAACTGTTTTTT	CASSQATGNEKLFF
.	TRBV6-6	13	TRBJ1-5	.	TGTGCCAGCAGCCTGATGGGAGATCAGCCCCAGCATTTT	CASSLMGDQPQHF
TRBD1	TRBV18	14	TRBJ2-7	.	TGTGCCAGCCGCTGGGACAGCTACTCCTACGAGCAGTACTTC	CASRWDSYSYEQYF
TRBD1	TRBV10-3	16	TRBJ2-2	.	TGTGCCATCAGGGGGGACAGGGGTGCGAACACCGGGGAGCTGTTTTTT	CAIRGDRGANTGELFF
TRBD1	TRBV9	14	TRBJ1-1	.	TGTGCCAGCACAGGACAGGGGGCGAACACTGAAGCTTTCTTT	CASTGQGANTEAFF
TRBD1	TRBV6-6	16	TRBJ1-4	once	TGTGCCAGCAGTCGACAGGGTCAGGCAACTAATGAAAAACTGTTTTTT	CASSRQGQATNEKLFF
.	TRBV28	14	TRBJ2-3	.	TGTGCCAGCAGAGGTAGCGGAGAAGCGATTCGGCTGTATTTT	CASRGSGEAIRLYF
.	TRBV27	13	TRBJ1-1	.	TGTGCCAGCCCCTACCAGGGGAACACTGAAGCTTTCTTT	CASPYQGNTEAFF
TRBD1	TRBV28	16	TRBJ2-7	few	TGTGCCAGCAGTCCCCAAGCCGGGACAGGGTCCTTTTCGTCCTACTTC	CASSPQAGTGSFSSYF
.	TRBV19	14	TRBJ2-5	.	TGTGCCAGTAGTAGGGTCGGGGGAACGGAGACCCAGTACTTC	CASSRVGGTETQYF
TRBD1	TRBV7-8	13	TRBJ1-2	.	TGTGCCAGCAGCTCATGGGACAGACAGGCCTACACCTTC	CASSSWDRQAYTF
.	TRBV7-9	14	TRBJ2-1	few	TGTGCCAGCAACAGAAGCCCAGATTACAATGAGCAGTTCTTC	CASNRSPDYNEQFF